This entry features one TCR beta chain sequence. Its cognate antigen is unknown. One entry per CDR3 protein results from TCRdb running MiXCR on the reads. The sample records about 55,000 distinct CDR3 sequences, 15% to 25% being singletons. The source of the sample is a study of T cell repertoires in cytomegalovirus infection. Study at large: Public TCR beta signature analysis indicated the presence of both CMV infection and matching HLA type.

Study observations and caveats: Identification of carriers of CMV plus the relevant HLA was achieved through cumulative public TCR beta family frequency. Within the response measured ex vivo, HLA-C-restricted CMV-specific TCR beta clonotypes were dominant.

Trimming removed 2 bases from V and 0 bases from J, with 10 bases in between. CDR3 length: 15 residues. Germline CDR1 is SGHTA and CDR2 is FQGNSA. This chain joins TRBV7-2 and TRBJ1-1; D ambiguous. Sequenced here: CD8+ T cells from cultured PBMCs, sampled from culture after CMV antigen stimulation. The TCR comes from a human donor in good health (CMV status not recorded). Some clones in this sample may be carry-over from other donors' samples. Written as DNA, the CDR3 is TGTGCCAGCAGCTTAATCCCAGCTATGAACACTGAAGCTTTCTTT. It translates to CASSLIPAMNTEAFF.